Below are 21 T cell receptor beta chains sequenced from a single sample in a study of graft-versus-host responses after intestinal transplantation. The antigens of these receptors remain unknown. Method: immunoSEQ multiplex PCR; TCRdb's copy keeps in-frame clones and lacks some. The sample contains 40,000 to 55,000 clones, about 95% of which appear only once. The material was unstimulated CD8+ T cells sorted from spleen or lymph node cells, obtained before transplant. The receptors derive from a human donor who was the organ donor for an intestinal transplant.

The V gene is TRBV30, the J gene TRBJ1-1; a weak D match, TRBD1 (6 bases). This CDR3 is built from 13 residues. Germline CDR1 reads GTSNPN; CDR2 reads SVGIG (reference sequence). Trimming took 5 bases from V and 2 from J, leaving 12 bases between them. DNA for the CDR3: TGTGCCTGGGGCCTACAGGGTAACACTGAAGCTTTCTTT. Translation gives CAWGLQGNTEAFF.

A single count supports this clone. The chain links TRBV6-5 to TRBJ1-1; TRBD1 might be the D (6 bases). Trimming left V 7 bases short and J 3 bases short, with 12 bases between. This CDR3 comprises 13 residues. The germline V gene encodes CDR1 MNHEY and CDR2 SVGAGI. The CDR3 DNA is TGTGCCAGCAACCAGGGGTACGACACTGAAGCTTTCTTT. It specifies CASNQGYDTEAFF.

The chain couples TRBV5-6 to TRBJ2-5; 8 nucleotides agree with TRBD2. The V and J ends lost 4 bases and 5 bases, in that order; junction bases with no gene match: 4. CDR3 size: 13 residues. CDR1 and CDR2 from the germline V gene are SGHDT and YYEEEE. The CDR3 DNA follows: TGTGCCAGCAGCCCAAGCGGGAGCGAGACCCAGTACTTC. Translated: CASSPSGSETQYF. Using reference TRBV5-6 and TRBJ2-5 for the parts outside the CDR3, the full variable domain is DAGVTQSPTHLIKTRGQQVTLRCSPKSGHDTVSWYQQALGQGPQFIFQYYEEEERQRGNFPDRFSGHQFPNYSSELNVNALLLGDSALYLCASSPSGSETQYFGPGTRLLVL.

The gene calls are TRBV11-2 and TRBJ1-1; D call uncertain. CDR1 SGHAT and CDR2 FQNNGV come from the germline V gene. Trimming removed 5 bases at V and 0 bases at J, with 10 bases between. The CDR3 consists of 14 residues. CDR3 protein: CASSRQTLNTEAFF. CDR3 sequence (DNA): TGTGCCAGCAGCCGCCAGACATTGAACACTGAAGCTTTCTTT.

The gene calls are TRBV5-8 and TRBJ2-7, with D maybe TRBD1 (6 bases). V lost 4 bases to trimming and J lost 4 bases, with 33 bases between them. Germline V gives CDR1 SGHTS, CDR2 YDEGEE. The CDR3 extends over 20 amino acids. DNA for the CDR3: TGTGCCAGCAGCCCCCCTGTTCGCACAGGGTTCCTCGGTTCCGAATACGAGCAGTACTTC. Protein product: CASSPPVRTGFLGSEYEQYF.

The genes are TRBV13 and TRBJ2-1, with 11 bases aligning to TRBD1. CDR1 is PRHDT, CDR2 FYEKMQ, per germline (reference sequence). The CDR3 has 15 residues. V was clipped by 5 bases and J by 6 bases; unmatched bases: 6. CDR3 DNA sequence: TGTGCCAGCAGCGCCGGGACAGGGGGGGGCAATGAGCAGTTCTTC. It translates to CASSAGTGGGNEQFF.

This chain uses TRBV7-7 with TRBJ2-1; tentatively, D is TRBD1 (5 bases). Germline V lookup: CDR1 SSHAT, CDR2 FNYEAQ (reference sequence). Trimming shortened V by 5 bases and J by 2 bases, and 7 bases separated the two germline ends. This CDR3 spans 13 amino acids. The CDR3, as DNA: TGTGCCAGCAGCGCGGACACCTACAATGAGCAGTTCTTC. Protein: CASSADTYNEQFF.

The V call is TRBV6-6, the J call TRBJ2-2; D might be TRBD1 (5 bases). Germline assignment: CDR1 MNHNY and CDR2 SVGAGI (reference sequence). The ends were cut back, 9 bases at V and 0 bases at J, with 8 bases in the middle. CDR3 length: 13 amino acids. CDR3: CASPDTNTGELFF. The CDR3 region has the DNA TGTGCCAGTCCGGACACGAACACCGGGGAGCTGTTTTTT.

The rearrangement uses TRBV28 and TRBJ1-2; D possibly corresponds to TRBD1 (5 bases). Trimming removed 7 bases at V and 4 bases at J, with 16 bases between. This CDR3 has 14 residues. Germline assignment: CDR1 MDHEN and CDR2 SYDVKM. In DNA form, the CDR3 reads TGTGCCAGCAAGCTGAGGGGAAGTGGCTATGGCTACACCTTC. Translation: CASKLRGSGYGYTF.

The table lists this clone with a count of one. The chain recombines TRBV7-9 with TRBJ1-1; D ambiguous. The germline CDR1 and CDR2 sequences are SEHNR and FQNEAQ (reference sequence). Trimming took 2 bases from V and 4 from J, leaving 2 bases between them. The CDR3 sequence is 11 residues long. DNA for the CDR3: TGTGCCAGCAGCTTAATCACTGAAGCTTTCTTT. Protein: CASSLITEAFF.

The chain carries TRBV27 and TRBJ2-7, with a weak D call TRBD1 (6 bases). Germline CDR1 is MNHEY and CDR2 is SMNVEV (reference sequence). The CDR3 length is 15 residues. V dropped 6 bases and J dropped 2 bases, with 17 bases sitting between them. Here the CDR3 reads CASSLDRDLPYEQYF. CDR3 DNA sequence: TGTGCCAGCAGCTTGGACAGAGACCTACCCTACGAGCAGTACTTC.

This chain uses TRBV27 with TRBJ1-1; D is unresolved. The CDR3 is 14 amino acids. Trimming cost V 5 bases and J 6 bases, with 16 bases left between them. CDR1 and CDR2 from the germline V gene are MNHEY and SMNVEV (reference sequence). CDR3 sequence: CASSPTSSVSEAFF. The CDR3 bases are TGTGCCAGCAGTCCAACATCATCGGTTTCTGAAGCTTTCTTT.

The CDR3 nucleotides are TGTGCCACCAGCAGAGATGGACGGGGAGCTAATGAAAAACTGTTTTTT. It specifies CATSRDGRGANEKLFF. V and J are TRBV15 and TRBJ1-4; no clear D. This CDR3 has 16 residues. Trimming took 0 bases from V and 3 from J, leaving 11 bases between them. The germline CDR1 and CDR2 sequences are LNHNV and YYDKDF (reference sequence).

J is TRBJ1-5 and V is TRBV27; D possibly corresponds to TRBD1 (5 bases). Germline-derived CDR1 and CDR2 are MNHEY and SMNVEV (reference sequence). V was trimmed by 6 bases and J by 6 bases, leaving 15 bases between them. The CDR3 consists of 14 residues. The CDR3: CASSPVGGVQPQHF. DNA for the CDR3: TGTGCCAGCAGCCCTGTGGGGGGGGTTCAGCCCCAGCATTTT.

The chain joins TRBV4-3 to TRBJ2-4, with TRBD1 matching over 11 bases. The CDR3 is 15 amino acids. CDR1 and CDR2 from the germline V gene are LGHNA and YSLEER. Trimming cost V 4 bases and J 4 bases; bases outside gene matches: 3. CDR3 coding DNA: TGCGCCAGCAGCCGCGGGACAGGGGGTAAAAACATTCAGTACTTC. Its translation: CASSRGTGGKNIQYF.

This sequence joins TRBV5-1 and TRBJ1-5; 7 positions agree with TRBD1. V lost 1 base and J lost 2; bases outside the gene matches: 0. CDR1 and CDR2 (germline): SGHRS, YFSETQ. The CDR3 length is 14 residues. CDR3 residues: CASSLTGGNQPQHF. The CDR3 region has the DNA TGCGCCAGCAGCTTGACAGGGGGCAATCAGCCCCAGCATTTT.

J is TRBJ2-4 and V is TRBV18; D gene unclear. The CDR3 runs to 17 residues. Germline CDR1 and CDR2: KGHSH and LQKENI. V was cut by 8 bases and J by 2 bases, with 22 bases left in between. The CDR3 is CASPKPSGYGPKNIQYF. The CDR3, as DNA: TGTGCCAGCCCTAAGCCGTCTGGGTACGGGCCCAAAAACATTCAGTACTTC.

J is TRBJ2-3 and V is TRBV19, with TRBD2 matching over 9 bases. CDR3 length equals 16 residues. Germline lookup yields CDR1 LNHDA and CDR2 SQIVND (reference sequence). The V and J ends lost 6 bases and 0 bases, in that order; junction bases with no gene match: 7. The CDR3 DNA is TGTGCCAGTAGATCCAGCGGGGGGCCCAGCACAGATACGCAGTATTTT. The encoded protein is CASRSSGGPSTDTQYF.

This rearrangement joins TRBV5-1 to TRBJ1-1; D gene uncertain. The V and J ends lost 4 bases and 1 base respectively, with 8 bases between them. Germline lookup yields CDR1 SGHRS and CDR2 YFSETQ. CDR3 length: 13 residues. CDR3 in DNA: TGCGCCAGCAGCGGCCTGGGGAACACTGAAGCTTTCTTT. It translates to CASSGLGNTEAFF.

The chain is built from TRBV30 and TRBJ2-3, with TRBD2 matching 10 bases. There are 16 residues in the CDR3. Germline trimming cut 0 bases from V and 6 bases from J; bases unmatched to any gene: 9. Germline loops: CDR1 GTSNPN, CDR2 SVGIG (reference sequence). The CDR3 nucleotides are TGTGCCTGGAGTGTAGGGACTAGCGCGCGTTCCGATACGCAGTATTTT. Its protein product is CAWSVGTSARSDTQYF.

This clone occurred once. The V and J genes are TRBV28 and TRBJ1-3; D remains unclear. V lost 3 bases, J lost 8 bases, and 14 bases lay in between. The CDR3 is made up of 14 amino acids. CDR1 MDHEN and CDR2 SYDVKM come from the germline V gene. This chain's CDR3 is CASSFSGVEDTIYF. In DNA form, the CDR3 reads TGTGCCAGCAGTTTCAGCGGCGTTGAGGACACCATATATTTT.